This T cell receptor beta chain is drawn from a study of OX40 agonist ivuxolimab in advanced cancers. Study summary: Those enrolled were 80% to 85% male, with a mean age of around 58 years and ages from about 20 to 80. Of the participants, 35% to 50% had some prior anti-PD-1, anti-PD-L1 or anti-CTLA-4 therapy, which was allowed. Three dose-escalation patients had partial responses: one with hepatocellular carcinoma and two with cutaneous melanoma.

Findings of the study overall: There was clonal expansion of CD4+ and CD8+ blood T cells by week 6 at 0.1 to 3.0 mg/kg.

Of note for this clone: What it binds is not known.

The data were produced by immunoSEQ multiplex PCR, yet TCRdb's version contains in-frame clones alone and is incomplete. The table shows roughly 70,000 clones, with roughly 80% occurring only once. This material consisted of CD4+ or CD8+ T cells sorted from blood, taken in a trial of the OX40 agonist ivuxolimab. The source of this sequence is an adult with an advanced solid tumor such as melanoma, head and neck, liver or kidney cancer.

The chain's CDR3 is CASSVFTVDGTQYF. In DNA, the CDR3 is TGTGCCAGCAGCGTATTTACGGTGGATGGTACGCAGTATTTT. The chain carries TRBV9 and TRBJ2-3; D ambiguous. Germline values: CDR1 SGDLS, CDR2 YYNGEE. There are 14 residues in the CDR3. Trimming removed 1 base from V and 8 bases from J, with 14 bases in between. The whole variable domain, filled in from reference TRBV9 and TRBJ2-3, reads DSGVTQTPKHLITATGQRVTLRCSPRSGDLSVYWYQQSLDQGLQFLIQYYNGEERAKGNILERFSAQQFPDLHSELNLSSLELGDSALYFCASSVFTVDGTQYFGPGTRLTVL.